These T cell receptor beta chains were read from a single sample in a study of T cell changes during pregnancy in multiple sclerosis. Sequencing used immunoSEQ multiplex PCR; TCRdb keeps in-frame clones, though not all of them. The repertoire consists of 90,000 to 100,000 clones, with around 93% occurring once and the leading ten covering 3.5% to 4.5%. Specimen: peripheral blood, collected in the first trimester of pregnancy. The origin of the receptors is a female donor with multiple sclerosis, enrolled in a pregnancy study. The CDR3 runs from the conserved cysteine through the conserved F or W. D genes are given only for firm matches. For some rows the clone size is stated as once, few or many, or as a class when expanded; others skip it.

>17|TRBJ2-1|TRBD1|once|TRBV7-9
TGTGCCAGCAGCCCCAGGACAGGGCTGAGCTCCTACAATGAGCAGTTCTTC
CASSPRTGLSSYNEQFF
>14|TRBJ2-7|TRBD1|-|TRBV6-5
TGTGCCAGCAGCTCGGGACAGCTCACCTACGAGCAGTACTTC
CASSSGQLTYEQYF
>15|TRBJ1-2|TRBD1|-|TRBV2
TGTGCCAGCAGCATAAAACAGGGGGCGGTGGGTGGCTACACCTTC
CASSIKQGAVGGYTF
>14|TRBJ2-3|TRBD2|-|TRBV19
TGTGCCAGCACCGGACTAGCTGGCACAGATACGCAGTATTTT
CASTGLAGTDTQYF
>13|TRBJ2-7|-|-|TRBV2
TGTGCCAGCCTCACGGTCCGGGGTGTGGAGCAGTACTTC
CASLTVRGVEQYF
>14|TRBJ1-1|-|-|TRBV13
TGTGCCAGCGAGTCTCGTAGGGGTTGGACTGAAGCTTTCTTT
CASESRRGWTEAFF
>12|TRBJ1-1|-|-|TRBV6-5
TGTGCCAGCAGTAATACGGACAGTGAAGCTTTCTTT
CASSNTDSEAFF
>15|TRBJ2-5|-|-|TRBV6-5
TGTGCCAGCAGTAACCGACTGGAGGGCCAAGAGACCCAGTACTTC
CASSNRLEGQETQYF
>17|TRBJ1-5|-|large|TRBV21-1
TGTGCCAGCAGCAAAGTCATGGGGTACGGGGGCAATCAGCCCCAGCATTTT
CASSKVMGYGGNQPQHF
>16|TRBJ2-7|TRBD1|-|TRBV14
TGTGCCAGCAGCGTACGAACCGGGACAGGCCACTACGCGCAGTACTTC
CASSVRTGTGHYAQYF
>15|TRBJ2-1|TRBD2|-|TRBV9
TGTGCCAGCAGCCCCGGCGGCGGGGGGCTCAATGAGCAGTTCTTC
CASSPGGGGLNEQFF
>11|TRBJ1-2|-|-|TRBV7-2
TGTGCCAGCAGTCCAGGCTATGGCTACACCTTC
CASSPGYGYTF
>17|TRBJ1-1|TRBD1|-|TRBV11-2
TGTGCCAGCAGCCGTTGGGACAGGGACCGCATGAACACTGAAGCTTTCTTT
CASSRWDRDRMNTEAFF
>14|TRBJ2-1|TRBD2|-|TRBV5-4
TGTGCCAGCCGCCCTAGCGGTCTATACAATGAGCAGTTCTTC
CASRPSGLYNEQFF
>16|TRBJ2-2|TRBD1|-|TRBV10-3
TGTGCCATCAGTGAAACGGGACAGGCCCTCACCGGGGAGCTGTTTTTT
CAISETGQALTGELFF
>15|TRBJ2-1|TRBD2|-|TRBV6-5
TGTGCCAGCAGTTACTTGGGACTAGCGGGGGTTGAGCAGTTCTTC
CASSYLGLAGVEQFF
>15|TRBJ2-1|-|-|TRBV9
TGTGCCAGCAGCGTAGAGCTGGGCCCGGACAATGAGCAGTTCTTC
CASSVELGPDNEQFF
>13|TRBJ2-7|-|-|TRBV28
TGTGCCAGCAGTCCTCGGGACACCTACGAGCAGTACTTC
CASSPRDTYEQYF
>16|TRBJ1-1|-|-|TRBV2
TGTGCCAGCAGCAACGATCCGGGGACATTGAACACTGAAGCTTTCTTT
CASSNDPGTLNTEAFF
>16|TRBJ2-1|TRBD2|-|TRBV13
TGTGCCAGCAGCCCCGGACTAGCGGATTCCTACAATGAGCAGTTCTTC
CASSPGLADSYNEQFF
>15|TRBJ2-7|-|-|TRBV6-1
TGTGCCAGCTTTCCCGACATGCAGGGAACCTACGAGCAGTACTTC
CASFPDMQGTYEQYF
>18|TRBJ2-5|TRBD2|-|TRBV2
TGTGCCAGCAGAGTTCTCCGGGGACTAGCGGGGGTAGAAGAGACCCAGTACTTC
CASRVLRGLAGVEETQYF
>13|TRBJ1-2|-|-|TRBV7-9
TGTGCCAGCAGCTTATGGGAGAACTATGGCTACACCTTC
CASSLWENYGYTF
>16|TRBJ2-6|-|-|TRBV6-5
TGTGCCAGCAGTTATGTGGCAAATGCTGGGGCCAACGTCCTGACTTTC
CASSYVANAGANVLTF
>14|TRBJ2-1|-|-|TRBV6-5
TGTGCCAGCAGTTCCCCCCCCGAACAGGATAGGCAGTTCTTC
CASSSPPEQDRQFF
>15|TRBJ2-7|TRBD2|-|TRBV7-9
TGTGCCAGCAGCTTAGTGGTAGCGGGGACCTACGAGCAGTACTTC
CASSLVVAGTYEQYF
>16|TRBJ2-3|TRBD1|once|TRBV7-3
TGTGCCAGCAGCCCCCCCCCGGGGACAGGGTCAGATACGCAGTATTTT
CASSPPPGTGSDTQYF
>16|TRBJ2-2|TRBD1|-|TRBV4-2
TGTGCCAGCAGCCACGGTGAGGACAGGTCCACCGGGGAGCTGTTTTTT
CASSHGEDRSTGELFF
>14|TRBJ2-2|TRBD2|-|TRBV5-3
TGTGCCAGAAGCTTGCGGGGGGGCACCGGGGAGCTGTTTTTT
CARSLRGGTGELFF
>15|TRBJ1-5|-|-|TRBV7-9
TGTGCCAGCAGCGGCAGTGGGGCGCCCAATCAGCCCCAGCATTTT
CASSGSGAPNQPQHF
>16|TRBJ2-2|TRBD2|-|TRBV5-4
TGTGCCAGCAGCTCCACAAGCGGGGCCAACACCGGGGAGCTGTTTTTT
CASSSTSGANTGELFF
>17|TRBJ2-3|-|-|TRBV9
TGTGCCAGCAGCCAAGAGAGGGGGGGCCGACCCGGGGGGACGCAGTATTTT
CASSQERGGRPGGTQYF
>14|TRBJ2-1|TRBD2|-|TRBV10-3
TGTGCCATCAGAACTAGCGGGGGGAAGAATGAGCAGTTCTTC
CAIRTSGGKNEQFF
>14|TRBJ1-1|TRBD1|-|TRBV9
TGTGCCAGCAGCGCAACAGGGGGGAACACTGAAGCTTTCTTT
CASSATGGNTEAFF
>15|TRBJ2-1|-|-|TRBV5-4
TGTGCCAGCAGCCCTTCCTTGTCCTCCTACAATGAGCAGTTCTTC
CASSPSLSSYNEQFF
>14|TRBJ1-3|-|once|TRBV15
TGTGCCACCTCCTCAGGGGTCTTTGGAAACACCATATATTTT
CATSSGVFGNTIYF
>14|TRBJ1-1|-|-|TRBV6-5
TGTGCCAGCAGTTACACTACACGGAACACTGAAGCTTTCTTT
CASSYTTRNTEAFF
>14|TRBJ2-7|TRBD2|-|TRBV6-5
TGTGCCAGCAGGAGGCCCTCGGGGGGGCTTGAGCAGTACTTC
CASRRPSGGLEQYF
>12|TRBJ1-2|TRBD1|-|TRBV6-1
TGTGCCAGCGCCTGGACAGGCTATGGCTACACCTTC
CASAWTGYGYTF
>13|TRBJ1-6|-|-|TRBV18
TGTGCCAGCTCACCACCTAATAATTCACCCCTCCACTTT
CASSPPNNSPLHF
>15|TRBJ2-7|TRBD1|-|TRBV6-1
TGTGCCAGCAGTACTGAAGGGACAGGGGGCTTCGAGCAGTACTTC
CASSTEGTGGFEQYF
>13|TRBJ1-6|-|-|TRBV6-4
TGTGCCAGCAGCCAGGGTTTTAATTCACCCCTCCACTTT
CASSQGFNSPLHF
>15|TRBJ1-6|-|-|TRBV2
TGTGCCAGCAGTCCTCCGGGACTGAGAAATTCACCCCTCCACTTT
CASSPPGLRNSPLHF
>16|TRBJ2-4|TRBD2|-|TRBV27
TGTGCCAGCAGTAGCCGGGAGGCTCAAGCCAAAAACATTCAGTACTTC
CASSSREAQAKNIQYF
>13|TRBJ1-6|TRBD1|once|TRBV6-5
TGTGCCAGCAGGGGGACAGGGAATTCACCCCTCCACTTT
CASRGTGNSPLHF
>16|TRBJ2-1|-|-|TRBV5-1
TGCGCCAGCAGCCCGGACGGACTATCTTCCTACAATGAGCAGTTCTTC
CASSPDGLSSYNEQFF
>14|TRBJ2-1|TRBD2|-|TRBV9
TGTGCCAGCAGCGTAGTTAGCGGGGCGAATGAGCAGTTCTTC
CASSVVSGANEQFF
>14|TRBJ2-1|-|once|TRBV5-6
TGTGCCAGCAATCAACAGGGTCGGAACAATGAGCAGTTCTTC
CASNQQGRNNEQFF
>15|TRBJ2-7|-|-|TRBV5-1
TGCGCCAGCAGCTTCGGGCAGGGGACATCCTACGAGCAGTACTTC
CASSFGQGTSYEQYF
>11|TRBJ1-6|-|-|TRBV19
TGTGCCAGTAGCAACGGGTCTCCCCTCCACTTT
CASSNGSPLHF
>19|TRBJ2-1|TRBD1|once|TRBV13
TGTGCCAGCAGCTCCCGGGACAGGGATGTCCTGAGCTCCTACAATGAGCAGTTCTTC
CASSSRDRDVLSSYNEQFF
>15|TRBJ1-4|-|-|TRBV12-5
TGTGCTAGTGGTGCTCGGGGGGGATTTGGTGAAAAACTGTTTTTT
CASGARGGFGEKLFF
>14|TRBJ2-7|-|-|TRBV6-6
TGTGCCAGCAGTCCGCGATCCGGGAGCCACGAGCAGTACTTC
CASSPRSGSHEQYF
>14|TRBJ2-7|TRBD1|-|TRBV6-6
TGTGCCAGCAGTGCCCGACAGGGTACCCACGAGCAGTACTTC
CASSARQGTHEQYF
>17|TRBJ1-1|TRBD1|once|TRBV7-3
TGTGCCAGCAGACCAACCGGGACAGGGTCGGGGAACACTGAAGCTTTCTTT
CASRPTGTGSGNTEAFF
>14|TRBJ1-2|TRBD1|-|TRBV6-5
TGTGCCAGCAGTCCGACAGGGGATAACTATGGCTACACCTTC
CASSPTGDNYGYTF
>14|TRBJ1-2|-|-|TRBV12-5
TGTGCTAGTGGTTTTATGGCGGGAAACTATGGCTACACCTTC
CASGFMAGNYGYTF
>14|TRBJ1-1|-|-|TRBV5-1
TGCGCCAGCAGCTTGGAGACATCGAACACTGAAGCTTTCTTT
CASSLETSNTEAFF
>14|TRBJ1-5|-|-|TRBV5-1
TGCGCCAGCAGCTTGTGGGGGGTTGGTCAGCCCCAGCATTTT
CASSLWGVGQPQHF
>14|TRBJ2-5|-|-|TRBV5-6
TGTGCCAGCAGCTTCTTGGAGGGACAAGAGACCCAGTACTTC
CASSFLEGQETQYF